This is a list of T cell receptor beta chains from one sample in a study of T-cell memory formation after mild COVID-19. Each CDR3 protein is one row after TCRdb ran MiXCR on the 5' RACE reads. The sample carries 470,000 or so distinct CDR3 sequences, 18% recorded once. The specimen sequenced was PBMCs or a T cell subset sorted from them (not recorded which). The source is an adult woman who had mild COVID-19 (a few samples of this study predate the infection). Cell type and time point are not known. The CDR3 runs from the conserved cysteine through the conserved F or W.

V	CDR3
TRBV12-3/TRBV12-4	CASSFSADTQYF
TRBV7-6	CASSILPGVGELFF
TRBV27	CASSLLWGGLAASYEQYF
TRBV19	CASQTVTEQFF
TRBV5-8	CASSLGGVTTEAFF
TRBV12-3/TRBV12-4	CASSSGLEFYEQYF
TRBV12-3/TRBV12-4	CASTVQSYEQYF
TRBV5-1	CASSLAYRGNEQFF
TRBV7-6	CASSLGPGGNNEQFF
TRBV3-1	CASSSTGNNEQFF
TRBV7-9	CASSSGLFNEQFF
TRBV6-1	CASRPQDGNYGYTF
TRBV7-2	CASSLVGGLAKNIQYF
TRBV29-1	CSVHDSLAETQYF
TRBV12-3/TRBV12-4	CASRNLAGGPPGSYNEQFF
TRBV12-3/TRBV12-4	CASMRGGRNEQFF
TRBV2	CASNPPNVSQNIQYF
TRBV14	CASSRKARNSPLHF
TRBV5-1	CASSAGTTPTNEQFF
TRBV12-3/TRBV12-4	CASSFGHDEQYF
TRBV29-1	CSGLGHRGETQYF
TRBV9	CASSSHKNTEAFF
TRBV7-2	CASSLIAVKNTGELFF
TRBV25-1	CASSEPGRANYGYTF
TRBV27	CASSFTSGTATGELFF
TRBV7-6	CASSYGQGLGTEAFF
TRBV20-1	CSARGTHRAYNTEAFF